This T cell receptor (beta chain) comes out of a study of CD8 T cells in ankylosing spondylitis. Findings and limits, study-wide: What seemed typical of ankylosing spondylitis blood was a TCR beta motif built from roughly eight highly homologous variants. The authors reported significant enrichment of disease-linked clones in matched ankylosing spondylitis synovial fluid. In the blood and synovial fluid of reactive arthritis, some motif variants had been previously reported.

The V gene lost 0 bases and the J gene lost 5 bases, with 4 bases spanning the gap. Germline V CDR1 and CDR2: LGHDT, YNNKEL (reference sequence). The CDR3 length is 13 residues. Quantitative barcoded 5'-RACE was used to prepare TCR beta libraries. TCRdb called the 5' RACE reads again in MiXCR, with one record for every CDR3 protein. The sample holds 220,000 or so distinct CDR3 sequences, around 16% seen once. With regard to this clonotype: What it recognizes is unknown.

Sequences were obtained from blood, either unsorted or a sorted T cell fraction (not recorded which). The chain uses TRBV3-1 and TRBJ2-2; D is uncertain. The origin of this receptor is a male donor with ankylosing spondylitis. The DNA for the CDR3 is TGTGCCAGCAGCCAAGACCCTACCGGGGAGCTGTTTTTT. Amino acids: CASSQDPTGELFF.